The rows below give T cell receptor beta chains drawn from one sample of a study of cytomegalovirus exposure and HLA in healthy donors. Libraries were prepared by immunoSEQ multiplex PCR; TCRdb keeps only in-frame clonotypes and omits some of them. The sample lists about 91,000 clones; about nine tenths were seen once. The sequenced sample was PBMCs. These receptors all come from a man aged 30-40 years in good health and CMV-seropositive. Each CDR3 is given with its conserved first and last residue. A D gene is named only where the DNA matches it firmly. Part of the rows lack a size; the others show once, few, many or a class for expanded clones.

j_call clone_size d_call v_call cdr3_nt cdr3_aa
TRBJ1-2 - - TRBV27 TGTGCCAGCAGTTTACGAGGGAACTCCTTCGATGATGGCTACACCTTC CASSLRGNSFDDGYTF
TRBJ1-1 few TRBD1 TRBV6-1 TGTGCCACCCACCTGGCAGGGGGTTACACTGAAGCTTTCTTT CATHLAGGYTEAFF
TRBJ2-1 - TRBD2 TRBV5-1 TGCGCCAGCAGCTTCGGACTAGCGGGGTACAATGAGCAGTTCTTC CASSFGLAGYNEQFF
TRBJ1-4 - - TRBV4-1 TGCGCCAGCAGCCAAAACGGTGCAAATGAAAAACTGTTTTTT CASSQNGANEKLFF
TRBJ1-4 - - TRBV25-1 TGTGCCAGCAGTGAATCCGGGGGGCGGGAAGAAAAACTGTTTTTT CASSESGGREEKLFF
TRBJ2-7 - - TRBV27 TGTGCCAGCAGTATCACGACAGGTATTAACTACGAGCAGTACTTC CASSITTGINYEQYF
TRBJ1-1 - TRBD1 TRBV4-1 TGCGCCAGCAGCCAAGCCGGAGGCAGGGGGCTGGGCACTGAAGCTTTCTTT CASSQAGGRGLGTEAFF
TRBJ2-7 - TRBD1 TRBV27 TGTGCCAGCAGTTCCTACGGGACAGGGATAAGGAACGAGCAGTACTTC CASSSYGTGIRNEQYF
TRBJ2-3 - - TRBV6-4 TGTGCCAGCAGTGACTCTGGGGAGCAGGATACGCAGTATTTT CASSDSGEQDTQYF
TRBJ2-5 - TRBD1 TRBV2 TGTGCCAGCACCCCAGACAGGGGGCAAGAGACCCAGTACTTC CASTPDRGQETQYF
TRBJ2-4 - TRBD2 TRBV9 TGTGCCAGCAGCGCAGGGACTAGCGGAGGCTTTCAGTACTTC CASSAGTSGGFQYF
TRBJ2-1 - TRBD2 TRBV9 TGTGCCAGCAGCGTAGAATGGGGGGGGTCAGAGCAGTTCTTC CASSVEWGGSEQFF
TRBJ1-2 once TRBD1 TRBV18 TGTGCCAGCTCACGGTCACAGGGGGCTTCGAGCGGGGACTATGGCTACACCTTC CASSRSQGASSGDYGYTF
TRBJ1-5 - - TRBV10-2 TGCGCCAGCAGTGACGGTAGCAATCAGCCCCAGCATTTT CASSDGSNQPQHF
TRBJ2-5 - TRBD2 TRBV5-4 TGTGCCAGCAGCCCACTTAAGACTAGCGGGAGGACTCGAGAGACCCAGTACTTC CASSPLKTSGRTRETQYF
TRBJ1-2 - - TRBV29-1 TGCAGCGTTGCATCACTTGCAAACTATGGCTACACCTTC CSVASLANYGYTF
TRBJ2-7 - TRBD1 TRBV19 TGTGCCAGTAGTAACACAGGGGTAATCTACGAGCAGTACTTC CASSNTGVIYEQYF
TRBJ2-7 once TRBD1 TRBV27 TGTGCCAGCAGTTTATCCCCGGACAGGGGGCTTGAGCAGTACTTC CASSLSPDRGLEQYF
TRBJ2-5 - TRBD1 TRBV2 TGTGCCAGCAGTACCGACAGGGGGCAAGAGACCCAGTACTTC CASSTDRGQETQYF
TRBJ2-5 once TRBD2 TRBV9 TGTGCCAGCAGTCAAATGGGACTAGCGGGGTGGGGGGAGACCCAGTACTTC CASSQMGLAGWGETQYF
TRBJ1-2 - - TRBV19 TGTGCCAGTAGTTTCGCCCTGCATGAGGGTAGTGAGGACTATGGCTACACCTTC CASSFALHEGSEDYGYTF
TRBJ2-5 - TRBD1 TRBV5-1 TGCGCCAGCAGCGGGGGACAGGGTGTGCGAGAGACCCAGTACTTC CASSGGQGVRETQYF
TRBJ2-3 - - TRBV19 TGTGCCAGTAGTATAGGGATTCTCGGGGATACGCAGTATTTT CASSIGILGDTQYF
TRBJ1-2 - - TRBV5-1 TGCGCCAGCAGCTTGGGGGGCGGGGATGGCTACACCTTC CASSLGGGDGYTF
TRBJ2-1 few - TRBV5-5 TGTGCCAGCAGCTTGCAGAGGGAATTGGTCGATGAGCAGTTCTTC CASSLQRELVDEQFF
TRBJ2-7 - TRBD2 TRBV5-1 TGCGCCAGCAGCCGTAGGTCCCTAGCGGGAAACTCCGAGCAGTACTTC CASSRRSLAGNSEQYF
TRBJ1-6 - TRBD1 TRBV19 TGTGCCAGTAGTGACAGGGATAATTCACCCCTCCACTTT CASSDRDNSPLHF
TRBJ1-2 - - TRBV7-9 TGTGCCAGCAGTTCCAACGAAAGGGGAATTTATGGCTACACCTTC CASSSNERGIYGYTF
TRBJ1-2 - - TRBV5-1 TGCGCCAGCAGCCAGGACAAGTTTGCTGGCTACACCTTC CASSQDKFAGYTF
TRBJ2-2 - TRBD2 TRBV30 TGTGCCTGGAGACCTAGCGGGAGTAGGGTCACCGGGGAGCTGTTTTTT CAWRPSGSRVTGELFF
TRBJ1-4 - - TRBV6-5 TGTGCCAGCAGTCGCAGAACAACTAATGAAAAACTGTTTTTT CASSRRTTNEKLFF
TRBJ2-1 - - TRBV10-3 TGTGCCATCAGCCCCGGGACTGGATACAATGAGCAGTTCTTC CAISPGTGYNEQFF
TRBJ2-7 - TRBD1 TRBV14 TGTGCCAGCAGCCAATTGGACAGGGTCCACGAGCAGTACTTC CASSQLDRVHEQYF
TRBJ2-7 - TRBD1 TRBV28 TGTGCCAGCAGATCCACAGGGGGCGCGTCCGGCGAGCAGTACTTC CASRSTGGASGEQYF
TRBJ2-1 - TRBD2 TRBV5-1 TGCGCCAGCAGCTTCGGGCCTAGCGGTAACAATGAGCAGTTCTTC CASSFGPSGNNEQFF
TRBJ2-3 - TRBD2 TRBV5-1 TGCGCCAGCAGCCTTTCCGGGACTAGCGCAGATACGCAGTATTTT CASSLSGTSADTQYF
TRBJ2-3 - TRBD2 TRBV4-1 TGCGCCAGCAGCCAAACCCCGCCGGGACTAGATGTAGATACGCAGTATTTT CASSQTPPGLDVDTQYF
TRBJ2-7 - - TRBV7-8 TGTGCCAGCAGCTGGGGGCCGTCTTCCTACGAGCAGTACTTC CASSWGPSSYEQYF
TRBJ2-5 - - TRBV7-9 TGTACCAGCAGCGGAGGAGGGTTTTGGGAGACCCAGTACTTC CTSSGGGFWETQYF
TRBJ2-1 - TRBD2 TRBV6-1 TGTGCCAGCAGTGAAGGACTAGCGGGATCCGAGCAGTTCTTC CASSEGLAGSEQFF
TRBJ2-1 - TRBD2 TRBV30 TGTGCCTGGAGTGAACGCGGAGCGGGAGAGTACAATGAGCAGTTCTTC CAWSERGAGEYNEQFF
TRBJ1-1 - TRBD1 TRBV25-1 TGTGCCAGCAGTAGGACAGGGAAAGCTTTCTTT CASSRTGKAFF